This T cell receptor (beta chain) was recorded in a study of long-term antiretroviral therapy in people with HIV. Study-wide results and limits: Dominant in the repertoire at all time points were clones expanded before ART.

Points on this clone: Its antigen is undetermined.

At survey level, the immunoSEQ assay was run in its v3.0 version. The assay was immunoSEQ multiplex PCR, and TCRdb's table has in-frame clones only and misses some. The sample has some 19,000 clones; 65% to 85% are singletons. The germline V and J ends were trimmed by 2 bases and 3 bases, with 9 bases remaining between them. The CDR3 extends over 14 amino acids. Germline V gene sequence: CDR1 SGHRS, CDR2 YFSETQ. Every participant gave one or more pre-ART and two or more post-ART PBMC samples. Specimens retained roughly 0.95-10 million cryopreserved PBMC preceding DNA extraction. This clonotype was obtained from a man between 18 and 35 years old with HIV. Sequenced material: unsorted PBMCs, taken 0.9 years after starting antiretroviral therapy. This sequence joins TRBV5-1 and TRBJ1-5; D call uncertain. The chain's CDR3 is CASSLEGNNQPQHF. The DNA for the CDR3 is TGCGCCAGCAGCTTAGAGGGTAACAATCAGCCCCAGCATTTT.